One T cell receptor beta chain is described in this entry. The data stem from a study of blood T cell repertoires in COVID-19. Some clones are missing from TCRdb's copy, which holds only in-frame ones; the method was immunoSEQ multiplex PCR. The sample consists of approximately 300,000 clones, nearly 90% of them appearing once. Germline lookup yields CDR1 KGHDR and CDR2 SFDVKD. V was shortened by 7 bases and J by 4 bases, with 6 bases between the two germline ends. The CDR3 sequence is 11 residues long. The chain has TRBV24-1 and TRBJ1-2, with D tentatively TRBD1 (6 bases). The TCR sequence derives from a woman aged 25 to 39 who had recovered from COVID-19. The sample taken for sequencing was PBMCs or T cells enriched from blood (not recorded which). DNA of the CDR3: TGTGCCACCAGAGGGGGCTATGGCTACACCTTC. Amino acids: CATRGGYGYTF.